The 12 T cell receptor beta chains presented below share a single source sample, sequenced in a study of T cell responses to AZD1222 COVID-19 vaccine. Profiling relied on immunoSEQ multiplex PCR, and the TCRdb table lists in-frame clones only, not all of them. Of 130,000 to 150,000 clones in the sample, approximately 93% were seen once. Sequencing was performed on peripheral blood, taken after recovery from COVID-19. These receptors all come from an adult who had recovered from COVID-19.

The chain couples TRBV11-2 to TRBJ1-1; TRBD1 is a possible D gene (6 bases). The germline gives CDR1 SGHAT, CDR2 FQNNGV. The length of the CDR3 is 16 residues. Trimming left V 3 bases short and J 3 bases short, with 17 bases between. For the CDR3, the DNA is TGTGCCAGCAGCTTCTCAGGGAGGGGGACGGACACTGAAGCTTTCTTT. It yields the protein CASSFSGRGTDTEAFF.

The genes are TRBV28 and TRBJ1-2, with unresolved D. The CDR3 covers 13 residues. Germline V gene lookup returns CDR1 MDHEN and CDR2 SYDVKM. V was pared by 9 bases and J by 5 bases, with 16 bases between. As DNA, the CDR3 is TGTGCCAGTTACCTACGTGGACGGTATGGCTACACCTTC. Its protein is CASYLRGRYGYTF.

The chain is built from TRBV5-1 and TRBJ2-3; TRBD2 aligns across 11 bases. The CDR3 extends over 17 amino acids. Trimming removed 2 bases from V and 4 bases from J; junction bases left unmatched: 9. The germline CDR1 and CDR2 sequences are SGHRS and YFSETQ. CDR3 in amino acids: CASSFGTTSGIADTQYF. For the CDR3, the DNA is TGCGCCAGCAGCTTTGGAACGACTAGCGGGATAGCAGATACGCAGTATTTT.

This clone showed up just once. This chain connects TRBV9 to TRBJ2-2, with 12 positions matching TRBD2. This CDR3 contains 20 residues. CDR1 SGDLS and CDR2 YYNGEE come from the germline V gene. Trimming cost V 4 bases and J 4 bases; bases outside gene matches: 17. CDR3 amino acids: CASSRRGLAGLRSGTGELFF. The CDR3, as DNA: TGTGCCAGCAGCAGAAGGGGACTAGCGGGCCTAAGGTCTGGCACCGGGGAGCTGTTTTTT.

The rearrangement links TRBV24-1 to TRBJ2-1, with TRBD2 matching over 14 bases. The CDR3 sequence is 19 residues long. Germline V lookup: CDR1 KGHDR, CDR2 SFDVKD. Germline trimming cut 3 bases from V and 0 bases from J; bases unmatched to any gene: 6. In nucleotides, the CDR3 is TGTGCCACCAGTGATCCCGGGACTAGCGGGAGACTCTCCTACAATGAGCAGTTCTTC. It encodes CATSDPGTSGRLSYNEQFF.

The rearrangement joins TRBV5-5 to TRBJ2-1; 9 nucleotides line up with TRBD1. The CDR3 length is 13 residues. CDR1 is SGHKS, CDR2 YYEKEE, per germline (reference sequence). The V gene end was trimmed by 5 bases and the J gene end by 7 bases; junction bases not matched to a gene: 4. The CDR3 DNA sequence: TGTGCCAGCAGACGGGACAGGGAGAATGAGCAGTTCTTC. Protein product: CASRRDRENEQFF.

The chain joins TRBV11-2 to TRBJ2-7; D remains unclear. CDR1 SGHAT and CDR2 FQNNGV come from the germline V gene. This CDR3 has 14 amino acids. The V end was cut by 2 bases, the J end by 2 bases, with 10 bases between. The CDR3: CASSLQAGPYEQYF. The CDR3, as DNA: TGTGCCAGCAGCTTACAAGCAGGCCCCTACGAGCAGTACTTC. Full variable domain (outside the CDR3, taken from reference TRBV11-2 and TRBJ2-7): EAGVAQSPRYKIIEKRQSVAFWCNPISGHATLYWYQQILGQGPKLLIQFQNNGVVDDSQLPKDRFSAERLKGVDSTLKIQPAKLEDSAVYLCASSLQAGPYEQYFGPGTRLTVT.

This chain links TRBV12-3 or TRBV12-4 with TRBJ2-3; D may match TRBD1 or TRBD2 (5 bases each). Trimming left V 4 bases short and J 7 bases short, with 12 bases between. The CDR3 has 13 amino acids. CDR3 in amino acids: CASSWAGRNTQYF. In DNA, the CDR3 is TGTGCCAGCAGTTGGGCAGGGAGAAATACGCAGTATTTT.

This sequence joins TRBV6-5 and TRBJ2-7; TRBD2 might be the D (5 bases). The CDR3 totals 16 residues. Trimming stripped 2 bases from V and 0 bases from J, with 14 bases between. Germline lookup yields CDR1 MNHEY and CDR2 SVGAGI. CDR3 DNA: TGTGCCAGCAGTTACGATGGGTTGGGGAGCTCCTACGAGCAGTACTTC. Translated: CASSYDGLGSSYEQYF.

V usage is TRBV6-5 and J usage is TRBJ2-4; no clear D. CDR3 length: 15 amino acids. Germline V gene lookup returns CDR1 MNHEY and CDR2 SVGAGI. V was shortened by 4 bases and J by 0 bases, with 10 bases between the two germline ends. CDR3 residues: CASSSAFLAKNIQYF. The CDR3 DNA reads as TGTGCCAGCAGTTCGGCGTTTCTAGCCAAAAACATTCAGTACTTC.

CDR3 in amino acids: CASSFRAHEQYF. The CDR3 nucleotides are TGTGCCAGCAGCTTTCGGGCCCACGAGCAGTACTTC. The chain carries TRBV7-9 and TRBJ2-7; unclear D gene. CDR3 size: 12 residues. Germline CDR1 and CDR2: SEHNR and FQNEAQ (reference sequence). V lost 3 bases, J lost 5 bases, and 8 bases lay in between.

This clone was observed a single time. This chain joins TRBV15 and TRBJ2-5; 8 bases map to TRBD2. Per the germline V gene, CDR1 is LNHNV and CDR2 is YYDKDF (reference sequence). V trimming: 5 bases; J trimming: 4 bases; junction bases outside the gene matches: 18. This CDR3 spans 18 amino acids. CDR3 loop: CATSPRSPRAGVGETQYF. The CDR3 bases are TGTGCCACCAGCCCCAGAAGCCCCAGAGCGGGAGTAGGAGAGACCCAGTACTTC.